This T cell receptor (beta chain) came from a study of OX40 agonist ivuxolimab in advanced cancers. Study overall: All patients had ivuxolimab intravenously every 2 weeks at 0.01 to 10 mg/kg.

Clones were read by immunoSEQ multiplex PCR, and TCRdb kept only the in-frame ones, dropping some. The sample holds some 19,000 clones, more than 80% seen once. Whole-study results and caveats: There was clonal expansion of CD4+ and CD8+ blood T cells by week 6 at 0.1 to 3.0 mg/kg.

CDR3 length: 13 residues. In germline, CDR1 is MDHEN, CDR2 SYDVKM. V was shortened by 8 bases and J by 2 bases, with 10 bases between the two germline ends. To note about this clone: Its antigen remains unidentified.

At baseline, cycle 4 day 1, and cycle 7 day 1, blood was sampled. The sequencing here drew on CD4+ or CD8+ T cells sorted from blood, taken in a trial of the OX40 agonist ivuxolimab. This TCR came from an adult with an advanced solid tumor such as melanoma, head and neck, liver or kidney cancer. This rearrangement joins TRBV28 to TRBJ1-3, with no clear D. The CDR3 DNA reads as TGTGCCAGCGCCAGGCAAACTGGAAACACCATATATTTT. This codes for CASARQTGNTIYF.